This entry lists 29 T cell receptor beta chains sequenced from one sample in a study of T cells after somatic rescue of genetic block. Repertoires were generated with immunoSEQ multiplex PCR, while TCRdb's copy carries only in-frame clones and drops some. Of about 14,000 clones listed, over 60% are singletons. Sequenced material: peripheral blood mononuclear cells (PBMCs). Receptor source: a man aged 18 to 30.

CDR3 sequence reads: CASSLASGKETQYF. The CDR3 coding sequence is TGCGCCAGCAGCTTGGCCTCAGGGAAGGAGACCCAGTACTTC. This chain uses TRBV5-1 with TRBJ2-5; a possible D gene is TRBD1 (5 bases). The CDR3 spans 14 residues. V lost 0 bases and J 5 bases, leaving 11 bases between the germline ends. Germline lookup yields CDR1 SGHRS and CDR2 YFSETQ.

This clone has more than one count but fewer than ten. The J gene is TRBJ1-5, the V gene TRBV12-2; TRBD1, the table's D call, was not compared with the DNA. TRBV12-2 is a documented pseudogene. CDR3 length: 17 amino acids. CDR3: CASRFRQGPRGNQPQHF. The CDR3 DNA reads as TGTGCAAGTCGTTTTCGACAGGGCCCTAGGGGCAATCAGCCCCAGCATTTT.

The rearrangement links TRBV5-5 to TRBJ2-2, with a possible D match to TRBD1 (6 bases). The CDR3 has 17 residues. The V gene's germline CDR1 is SGHKS and CDR2 YYEKEE (reference sequence). V was clipped by 2 bases and J by 0 bases, with 14 bases between them. The CDR3 coding sequence is TGTGCCAGCAGCTTCAGGTGGACAGACGCGAACACCGGGGAGCTGTTTTTT. Protein: CASSFRWTDANTGELFF.

The chain has TRBV5-1 and TRBJ1-1; the D is unclear. The CDR3 covers 13 residues. Germline loops: CDR1 SGHRS, CDR2 YFSETQ. V was clipped by 3 bases and J by 7 bases, with 13 bases between them. CDR3 amino acids: CASSWNSGSEAFF. In DNA, the CDR3 is TGCGCCAGCAGCTGGAACTCGGGGAGTGAAGCTTTCTTT.

CDR3 sequence reads: CASSPRGGEYEQYF. The CDR3 bases are TGCGCCAGCAGCCCCAGAGGGGGGGAATACGAGCAGTACTTC. This sequence joins TRBV4-1 and TRBJ2-7; D might be TRBD2 (7 bases). The germline V and J ends were trimmed by 4 bases and 4 bases, with 14 bases remaining between them. Germline CDR1 MGHRA, CDR2 YSYEKL. The CDR3 is 14 amino acids.

CDR3 loop: CASSLSVPSNEQFF. CDR3 coding DNA: TGTGCCAGCAGCTTATCGGTACCCAGCAATGAGCAGTTCTTC. This chain links TRBV11-2 with TRBJ2-1; D gene ambiguous. CDR3 length equals 14 residues. V dropped 2 bases and J dropped 6 bases, with 11 bases sitting between them. The germline V gene has CDR1 SGHAT and CDR2 FQNNGV.

This clone is a singleton in its sample. The V gene is TRBV7-3, the J gene TRBJ2-7, with TRBD1 identical over 11 bases. The CDR3 spans 15 residues. J lost 4 bases, V lost 5 bases, and 7 bases had no gene match. Germline values: CDR1 SGHTA, CDR2 FQGTGA. The CDR3 DNA is TGTGCCAGCAGCCTCGCCGGGACAGGGGGGTACGAGCAGTACTTC. Its translation: CASSLAGTGGYEQYF. The full variable domain, rest sourced from reference TRBV7-3 and TRBJ2-7, is GAGVSQTPSNKVTEKGKYVELRCDPISGHTALYWYRQSLGQGPEFLIYFQGTGAADDSGLPNDRFFAVRPEGSVSTLKIQRTERGDSAVYLCASSLAGTGGYEQYFGPGTRLTVT.

The chain recombines TRBV6-6 with TRBJ2-7, with a weak D call TRBD1 (6 bases). The CDR3 runs to 14 residues. Trimming left V 6 bases short and J 4 bases short, with 16 bases between. Germline V CDR1 and CDR2: MNHNY, SVGAGI (reference sequence). CDR3 bases: TGTGCCAGCAGCCCAGTAGGCAGGGGTTACGAGCAGTACTTC. Translating gives CASSPVGRGYEQYF.

This sequence joins TRBV5-1 and TRBJ2-3, with 12 bases identical to TRBD2. CDR1 and CDR2 (germline): SGHRS, YFSETQ. After removal of 3 bases from V and 2 bases from J, the junction contained 7 bases not matched to a gene. The CDR3 totals 17 residues. CDR3 coding DNA: TGCGCCAGCAGCTCCTTCACTAGCGGGGGGTACACAGATACGCAGTATTTT. Its protein is CASSSFTSGGYTDTQYF. Using reference TRBV5-1 and TRBJ2-3 for the parts outside the CDR3, the full variable domain is KAGVTQTPRYLIKTRGQQVTLSCSPISGHRSVSWYQQTPGQGLQFLFEYFSETQRNKGNFPGRFSGRQFSNSRSEMNVSTLELGDSALYLCASSSFTSGGYTDTQYFGPGTRLTVL.

The chain recombines TRBV5-4 with TRBJ1-1, with D hard to call. Germline lookup yields CDR1 SGHNT and CDR2 YYREEE (reference sequence). V lost 5 bases and J 8 bases, leaving 16 bases between the germline ends. CDR3 length: 13 residues. In DNA form, the CDR3 reads TGTGCCAGCAGTTCTTCCGAAGCGCCAGAAGCTTTCTTT. Residues: CASSSSEAPEAFF.

This chain links TRBV6-7 with TRBJ2-2; D is ambiguous. TRBV6-7 is treated as an ORF (open reading frame) with a function not yet certain. V gave up 4 bases and J gave up 3 bases, with 6 bases separating them. This CDR3 spans 13 amino acids. The CDR3 spells CASSFQDTGELFF. CDR3 bases: TGTGCCAGCAGTTTCCAGGACACCGGGGAGCTGTTTTTT.

The chain has TRBV6-1 and TRBJ2-3, with D unresolved. V was trimmed by 9 bases and J by 4 bases, leaving 14 bases between them. The germline V gene has CDR1 MNHNS and CDR2 SASEGT. The CDR3 spans 13 residues. The CDR3 DNA is TGTGCCAGTTCGTCAGTTGACGCAGATACGCAGTATTTT. It yields the protein CASSSVDADTQYF.

V gene TRBV19 combines with J gene TRBJ2-7, with a tentative D call TRBD1 (6 bases). The germline V gene has CDR1 LNHDA and CDR2 SQIVND (reference sequence). Trimming cost V 10 bases and J 3 bases, with 13 bases left between them. This CDR3 spans 12 amino acids. CDR3 bases: TGTGCCACAAGGGACATGAACTACGAGCAGTACTTC. Translation: CATRDMNYEQYF.

The rearrangement joins TRBV4-2 to TRBJ2-7; tentative D call: TRBD1 (6 bases). CDR3 size: 19 residues. CDR1 is LGHNA, CDR2 YNFKEQ, per germline. V gave up 2 bases and J gave up 0 bases, with 23 bases separating them. The CDR3 spells CASSQKQSSREGGSYEQYF. In DNA, the CDR3 is TGTGCCAGCAGCCAAAAACAAAGCTCCCGGGAAGGGGGCTCCTACGAGCAGTACTTC.

The rearrangement uses TRBV19 and TRBJ2-2; D might be TRBD1 or TRBD2, each matching 5 bases. Germline loops: CDR1 LNHDA, CDR2 SQIVND (reference sequence). V lost 7 bases, J lost 6 bases, and 18 bases lay in between. The CDR3 is 15 amino acids. The CDR3 spells CASMKGRTYAGELFF. CDR3 DNA sequence: TGTGCCAGTATGAAGGGACGGACTTATGCCGGGGAGCTGTTTTTT.

The chain links TRBV4-1 to TRBJ2-7; 12 nucleotides align to TRBD2. The CDR3 totals 14 residues. Looked up from germline, CDR1 is MGHRA and CDR2 is YSYEKL. V was pared by 4 bases and J by 12 bases, with 10 bases of the junction left unmatched. CDR3 residues: CASSLRLAGDPGYF. CDR3 sequence (DNA): TGCGCCAGCAGCCTTAGACTAGCGGGGGACCCGGGGTACTTC.

This chain joins TRBV30 and TRBJ1-2, with unresolved D. The CDR3 is made up of 13 amino acids. Trimming took 0 bases from V and 8 from J, leaving 13 bases between them. Germline CDR1 GTSNPN, CDR2 SVGIG (reference sequence). The CDR3 sequence: CAWSVAAVFGYTF. CDR3 DNA: TGTGCCTGGAGTGTAGCGGCAGTCTTCGGCTACACCTTC.

The V gene is TRBV6-6, the J gene TRBJ1-1, with unresolved D. The germline gives CDR1 MNHNY, CDR2 SVGAGI (reference sequence). The CDR3 consists of 12 residues. Trimming stripped 8 bases from V and 0 bases from J, with 7 bases between. The CDR3 spells CASRFLNTEAFF. In nucleotides, the CDR3 is TGTGCCAGCCGGTTCCTGAACACTGAAGCTTTCTTT.

This clone has a handful of counts. V is TRBV27 and J is TRBJ2-7; 8 bases line up with TRBD1. J was trimmed by 3 bases and V by 6 bases; bases with no gene match: 7. The CDR3 consists of 14 residues. Germline loops: CDR1 MNHEY, CDR2 SMNVEV (reference sequence). In DNA form, the CDR3 reads TGTGCCAGCAGGACCCGGACAGGGCGCTACGAGCAGTACTTC. It encodes CASRTRTGRYEQYF.

The chain carries TRBV6-5 and TRBJ1-5; D may be TRBD1 (5 bases). Germline V lookup: CDR1 MNHEY, CDR2 SVGAGI. The V end was cut by 7 bases, the J end by 7 bases, with 14 bases between. The CDR3 sequence is 13 residues long. CDR3 sequence: CASTPGGRQPQHF. DNA for the CDR3: TGTGCCAGCACCCCCGGGGGGAGGCAGCCCCAGCATTTT.

The genes are TRBV11-2 and TRBJ2-7, with D perhaps given as TRBD1 or TRBD2 (5 bases each). CDR3 length equals 18 residues. Germline assignment: CDR1 SGHAT and CDR2 FQNNGV. The V end lost 1 base, the J end lost 0 bases, and 19 bases lay between the germline ends. The CDR3 nucleotides read TGTGCCAGCAGCTTAGGGTGGAGACAGTTAGGGAGCTCCTACGAGCAGTACTTC. Residues: CASSLGWRQLGSSYEQYF.

The chain is built from TRBV6-6 and TRBJ2-4; D is unresolved. CDR1 is MNHNY, CDR2 SVGAGI, per germline (reference sequence). V dropped 6 bases and J dropped 0 bases, with 12 bases sitting between them. The CDR3 spans 15 residues. The CDR3 DNA sequence: TGTGCCAGCAGACCCTCCAGCCTAGCCAAAAACATTCAGTACTTC. Its translation is CASRPSSLAKNIQYF.

This clone is labeled medium-sized (0.01 to 0.1%). V usage is TRBV10-3 and J usage is TRBJ1-5, with D perhaps matching TRBD1 (5 bases). Germline V CDR1 and CDR2: ENHRY, SYGVKD. This CDR3 comprises 15 residues. Trimming pared 2 bases from V and 6 bases from J, leaving 14 bases between. The CDR3 protein is CAISEGRGSGQPQHF. CDR3 coding DNA: TGTGCCATCAGTGAGGGTCGGGGGTCCGGTCAGCCCCAGCATTTT.

V and J are TRBV5-4 and TRBJ1-3; D is unresolved. The CDR3 length is 12 residues. Germline assignment: CDR1 SGHNT and CDR2 YYREEE (reference sequence). Trimming stripped 3 bases from V and 9 bases from J, with 10 bases between. This chain's CDR3 is CASSSPPSTIYF. The CDR3, as DNA: TGTGCCAGCAGCTCTCCCCCGAGCACCATATATTTT.

This clone is termed medium-sized. The chain links TRBV9 to TRBJ2-2; D remains ambiguous. This CDR3 comprises 14 residues. The V gene's germline CDR1 is SGDLS and CDR2 YYNGEE. The V gene lost 1 base and the J gene lost 1 base, with 5 bases spanning the gap. CDR3 nucleotide sequence: TGTGCCAGCAGCGTACTAGGGAACACCGGGGAGCTGTTTTTT. The encoded protein is CASSVLGNTGELFF.

This sequence joins TRBV10-3 and TRBJ2-2; TRBD1 matches at 8 bases. The length of the CDR3 is 14 residues. V shed 5 bases and J 4 bases; nucleotides not matched to a gene: 3. From germline, CDR1 is ENHRY and CDR2 SYGVKD. CDR3 nucleotide sequence: TGTGCCATCAGTCGGGACAGGTTCACCGGGGAGCTGTTTTTT. It translates to CAISRDRFTGELFF.

Here the CDR3 DNA reads TGTGCCAGCAGCGTAGGGGAGTCCTTCTCTGGAAACACCATATATTTT. Its protein is CASSVGESFSGNTIYF. This chain uses TRBV9 with TRBJ1-3; D gene uncertain. Germline V gene data show CDR1 as SGDLS and CDR2 as YYNGEE. Trimming cost V 0 bases and J 0 bases, with 10 bases left between them. The CDR3 has 16 residues. The full variable domain, with the rest looked up from reference TRBV9 and TRBJ1-3, is DSGVTQTPKHLITATGQRVTLRCSPRSGDLSVYWYQQSLDQGLQFLIQYYNGEERAKGNILERFSAQQFPDLHSELNLSSLELGDSALYFCASSVGESFSGNTIYFGEGSWLTVV.

This chain links TRBV5-1 with TRBJ2-5; D uncertain. CDR1 is SGHRS and CDR2 is YFSETQ in the germline V gene. The V and J ends lost 2 bases and 1 base respectively, with 12 bases between them. There are 15 residues in the CDR3. The CDR3 bases are TGCGCCAGCAGCTTCTCCACAGCTACCCAAGAGACCCAGTACTTC. Its translation: CASSFSTATQETQYF.

The chain recombines TRBV5-3 with TRBJ1-1; D unclear. TRBV5-3 qualifies as an ORF whose function is uncertain. The CDR3 spans 8 residues. Trimming removed 8 bases from V and 9 bases from J, with 5 bases in between. CDR3 sequence reads: CASDKAFF. DNA for the CDR3: TGTGCCAGTGACAAAGCTTTCTTT.